These T cell receptor beta chains were read from a single sample in a study of T-cell memory formation after mild COVID-19. In TCRdb, the 5' RACE reads were re-called with MiXCR into one record per CDR3 protein. In the table there are about 340,000 distinct CDR3 sequences, approximately 14% of which are singletons. The specimen was PBMCs or a T cell subset sorted from them (not recorded which). These receptors all come from a man aged 18 to 30 who had mild COVID-19 (a few samples of this study predate the infection). Cell type and time point are not known. The CDR3 runs from the conserved cysteine through the conserved F or W. A D gene is named only where the DNA matches it firmly. A row's size may be missing; if present it is once, few, many or a size class.

>few|TRBD1|TRBV29-1|TRBJ2-5
CSVRWDSVGTQYF
TGCAGCGTTCGTTGGGACAGCGTTGGGACCCAGTACTTC
>few|.|TRBV7-6|TRBJ1-1
CASSLFESTLNTEAFF
TGTGCCAGCAGCTTGTTTGAGTCTACTTTGAACACTGAAGCTTTCTTT
>many|TRBD2|TRBV7-9|TRBJ2-7
CASSLSSGTSLYEQYF
TGTGCCAGCAGCTTATCGTCCGGGACTAGTTTATACGAGCAGTACTTC
>.|.|TRBV6-2/TRBV6-3|TRBJ2-7
CASSYRRLSSYEQYF
TGTGCCAGCAGTTATCGGCGCCTCAGCTCCTACGAGCAGTACTTC
>.|TRBD1|TRBV7-9|TRBJ2-5
CASSPGTERTQYF
TGTGCCAGCAGCCCAGGGACAGAGAGGACCCAGTACTTC
>many|.|TRBV7-3|TRBJ2-3
CASSPSRDLSDTQYF
TGTGCCAGCAGCCCAAGCCGGGACCTTTCAGATACGCAGTATTTT
>many|.|TRBV4-1|TRBJ2-5
CASSQNRDLRGIQETQYF
TGCGCCAGCAGCCAAAACCGGGACTTAAGAGGGATTCAGGAGACCCAGTACTTC
>.|.|TRBV11-2|TRBJ2-3
CASSLALTGTDTQYF
TGTGCCAGCAGCTTAGCCCTAACTGGCACAGATACGCAGTATTTT
>once|.|TRBV15|TRBJ2-1
CATSMASSYNEQFF
TGTGCCACCAGCATGGCCAGCTCCTACAATGAGCAGTTCTTC
>many|TRBD2|TRBV7-9|TRBJ2-3
CASSYSGGAGADTQYF
TGTGCCAGCAGTTATAGCGGGGGGGCCGGGGCAGATACGCAGTATTTT
>few|.|TRBV20-1|TRBJ2-1
CSAWGNEQFF
TGCAGTGCTTGGGGGAATGAGCAGTTCTTC
>.|TRBD1|TRBV12-3/TRBV12-4|TRBJ2-2
CASRQQGAGGELFF
TGTGCCAGCAGACAACAGGGGGCTGGCGGGGAGCTGTTTTTT
>.|.|TRBV28|TRBJ2-3
CASRGFSTDTQYF
TGTGCCAGCAGGGGTTTTAGCACAGATACGCAGTATTTT
>few|TRBD1|TRBV9|TRBJ2-7
CASSVGTEYEQYF
TGTGCCAGCAGCGTTGGGACAGAATACGAGCAGTACTTC
>.|.|TRBV9|TRBJ2-7
CASSGLGYEQYF
TGTGCCAGCAGCGGCCTCGGGTACGAGCAGTACTTC
>.|.|TRBV6-5|TRBJ2-7
CASRGARSYEQYF
TGTGCCAGCAGAGGGGCGCGGAGCTACGAGCAGTACTTC